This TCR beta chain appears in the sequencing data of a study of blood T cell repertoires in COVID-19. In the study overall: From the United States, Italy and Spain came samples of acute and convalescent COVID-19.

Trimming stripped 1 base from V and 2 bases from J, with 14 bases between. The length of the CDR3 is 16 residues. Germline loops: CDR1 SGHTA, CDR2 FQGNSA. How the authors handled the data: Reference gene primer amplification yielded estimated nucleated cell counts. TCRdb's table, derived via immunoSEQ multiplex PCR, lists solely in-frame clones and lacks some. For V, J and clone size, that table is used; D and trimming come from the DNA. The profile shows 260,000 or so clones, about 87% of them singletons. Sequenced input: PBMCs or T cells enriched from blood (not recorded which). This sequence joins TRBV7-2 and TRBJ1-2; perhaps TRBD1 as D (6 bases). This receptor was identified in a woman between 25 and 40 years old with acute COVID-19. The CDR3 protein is CASSLVSGELNYGYTF. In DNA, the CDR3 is TGTGCCAGCAGCTTAGTATCAGGGGAACTAAACTATGGCTACACCTTC.